This T cell receptor beta chain was sequenced in a study of CXCR3-negative and CXCR3-positive naive CD8 T cells. Study at large: Every library held about 1.5 +/- 0.3 million TRB reads, and the total came to around 130 million.

A few hundred thousand cells per CD8+ T cell subset were flow-sorted in triplicate. With regard to this clonotype: Its antigen is not known.

Study conclusions and caveats: Researchers report CXCR3 expression partially decreased after cryopreservation, with fresh PBMCs used in most assays.

Germline V CDR1 and CDR2: ENHRY, SYGVKD. The CDR3 runs to 14 residues. cDNA libraries for TRB were generated by 5' RACE incorporating UMI labels. Reprocessing the 5' RACE reads, TCRdb reports a single entry for every CDR3 protein and omits DNA. The repertoire shows roughly 70,000 distinct CDR3 sequences; the top ten hold about 1.5%. The receptor was derived from a human donor in good health. Some clones in this sample may be carry-over from other donors' samples. The rearrangement links TRBV10-3 to TRBJ1-5. Sequencing was carried out using naive CXCR3- CD8+ T cells from blood. Subset of the sample: CD45RO-CCR7+CD27+CD95- naive CD8+ T cells lacking CXCR3 (TNR3-). The CDR3 sequence is CAISDLGFRQPQHF.